A selection of T cell receptor beta chains follows, all from one sample in a study of shared clonotypes between healthy human individuals. Repertoires were generated with immunoSEQ multiplex PCR, while TCRdb's copy carries only in-frame clones and drops some. The sample carries millions of clones, 85% to 95% recorded once. The sequenced sample consisted of naive CD4+ T cells sorted from blood. The receptors shown here come from a man between 18 and 35 years old in good health. Both conserved end residues are part of each CDR3. Each record gives: V gene, J gene, clone size, D gene, CDR3 DNA, CDR3 protein. D genes are given only for firm matches. Clone size is stated in some rows and not others, as once, few, many or a class when expanded.

V: TRBV10-3; J: TRBJ1-1; size: .; D: .; DNA: TGTGCCATCAGTGAGACCCTAGGAGGAGAAGCGGGCGCTGAAGCTTTCTTT; CDR3: CAISETLGGEAGAEAFF
V: TRBV6-1; J: TRBJ1-2; size: .; D: .; DNA: TGTGCCAGCAGTGGCTATGGCTACACCTTC; CDR3: CASSGYGYTF
V: TRBV19; J: TRBJ2-4; size: .; D: .; DNA: TGTGCCAGTAGTATGCGAGCCGGCGAAAACATTCAGTACTTC; CDR3: CASSMRAGENIQYF
V: TRBV25-1; J: TRBJ2-5; size: .; D: .; DNA: TGTGCCAGCAGTGACCCCCAGAAAGCCCACCAAGAGACCCAGTACTTC; CDR3: CASSDPQKAHQETQYF
V: TRBV6-6; J: TRBJ2-1; size: once; D: .; DNA: TGTGCCAGCAGTTACCCAGGACTTGAGCAGTTCTTC; CDR3: CASSYPGLEQFF
V: TRBV27; J: TRBJ2-2; size: .; D: TRBD2; DNA: TGTGCCAGCAGCCGGGGACTACCAAACACCGGGGAGCTGTTTTTT; CDR3: CASSRGLPNTGELFF
V: TRBV6-5; J: TRBJ1-2; size: .; D: .; DNA: TGTGCCAGCAGTTACACAGGGAGCGGCTTCTATGGCTACACCTTC; CDR3: CASSYTGSGFYGYTF
V: TRBV7-2; J: TRBJ2-6; size: .; D: .; DNA: TGTGCCAGCAGCTTAGCCAGAGGAGGGGCCAACGTCCTGACTTTC; CDR3: CASSLARGGANVLTF
V: TRBV5-1; J: TRBJ1-6; size: .; D: TRBD1; DNA: TGCGCCAGCAGCCTATTGACAGGGGGCACAAGGTCACCCCTCCACTTT; CDR3: CASSLLTGGTRSPLHF
V: TRBV4-1; J: TRBJ2-4; size: .; D: .; DNA: TGCGCCAGCAGCCAAGATGTAACAGTGAACATTCAGTACTTC; CDR3: CASSQDVTVNIQYF
V: TRBV2; J: TRBJ1-2; size: .; D: .; DNA: TGTGCCAGCGGGCGGGGCAGGGACTATGGCTACACCTTC; CDR3: CASGRGRDYGYTF
V: TRBV5-5; J: TRBJ1-1; size: once; D: .; DNA: TGTGCCAGCAGCTTGTGGAGAGGGGGGAGTACTGAAGCTTTCTTT; CDR3: CASSLWRGGSTEAFF
V: TRBV29-1; J: TRBJ2-1; size: .; D: .; DNA: TGCAGCGCCGCGCCCGGACTCGCCTCCTACAATGAGCAGTTCTTC; CDR3: CSAAPGLASYNEQFF
V: TRBV11-2; J: TRBJ2-2; size: .; D: .; DNA: TGTGCCAGCAGCTTAGTTGCCAACACCGGGGAGCTGTTTTTT; CDR3: CASSLVANTGELFF
V: TRBV7-2; J: TRBJ2-3; size: .; D: .; DNA: TGTGCCAGCAGCTTAGGGACCCCTTCGGGTACGCAGTATTTT; CDR3: CASSLGTPSGTQYF
V: TRBV18; J: TRBJ1-1; size: .; D: TRBD1; DNA: TGTGCCAGCTCAGCAAGCTACGGGACAGAGCAACCTACGGGAGCTTTCTTT; CDR3: CASSASYGTEQPTGAFF
V: TRBV7-8; J: TRBJ2-1; size: .; D: .; DNA: TGTGCCAGCAGCCCCAGTGGTCAGGCGATAACTAATGAGCAGTTCTTC; CDR3: CASSPSGQAITNEQFF
V: TRBV28; J: TRBJ1-4; size: .; D: .; DNA: TGTGCCAGCAGTTTAAGCGAAGGGGGGTTAAGTGAAAAACTGTTTTTT; CDR3: CASSLSEGGLSEKLFF
V: TRBV12-5; J: TRBJ1-2; size: .; D: TRBD1; DNA: TGTGCTAGTGGTTCACAGGGGACCTATGGCTACACCTTC; CDR3: CASGSQGTYGYTF
V: TRBV6-5; J: TRBJ1-1; size: .; D: .; DNA: TGTGCCAGCAGATTTATGAACACTGAAGCTTTCTTT; CDR3: CASRFMNTEAFF
V: TRBV5-1; J: TRBJ2-7; size: .; D: TRBD2; DNA: TGCGCCAGCAGCTTGATAACTAGCGGGAGCGCATCCTACGAGCAGTACTTC; CDR3: CASSLITSGSASYEQYF